These 20 T cell receptor beta chains came from one sample sequenced in a study of T cell responses to AZD1222 COVID-19 vaccine. Here immunoSEQ multiplex PCR was the method, and the copy in TCRdb shows in-frame clones only, minus some. The profile covers under 150,000 clones, with over 85% appearing a single time and about 3% taken by the ten largest. Sequences were derived from peripheral blood, sampled on day 0 of AZD1222 vaccination. Receptors originate from an adult in good health.

V is TRBV11-2 and J is TRBJ1-5; 7 positions match TRBD1. V shed 5 bases, J shed 4 bases, and the junction held 11 bases outside the gene matches. CDR1 is SGHAT, CDR2 FQNNGV, per germline. The CDR3 has 16 amino acids. The CDR3 is CASSRDFRDRNQPQHF. The DNA of the CDR3 is TGTGCCAGCAGCCGAGACTTCCGGGACAGAAATCAGCCCCAGCATTTT.

J is TRBJ2-7 and V is TRBV28; 7 bases line up with TRBD1. Trimming took 3 bases from V and 4 from J; bases not matched to a gene: 6. This CDR3 is built from 14 residues. Germline CDR1 MDHEN, CDR2 SYDVKM. The CDR3 DNA is TGTGCCAGCAGTTTTTTCGGCAGGGGGTACGAGCAGTACTTC. This translates into CASSFFGRGYEQYF.

This sequence joins TRBV11-2 and TRBJ1-1; D is ambiguous. The CDR3 consists of 13 residues. V was clipped by 2 bases and J by 0 bases, with 4 bases between them. The V gene's germline CDR1 is SGHAT and CDR2 FQNNGV. The CDR3 nucleotides are TGTGCCAGCAGCTTAAAGGTGAACACTGAAGCTTTCTTT. This translates into CASSLKVNTEAFF.

The chain links TRBV18 to TRBJ2-2, with D perhaps matching TRBD1 (5 bases). Germline CDR1 and CDR2: KGHSH and LQKENI. Trimming pared 3 bases from V and 1 base from J, leaving 12 bases between. The CDR3 has 16 residues. CDR3 sequence: CASSPGRVENTGELFF. CDR3 nucleotides: TGTGCCAGCTCACCTGGCAGGGTGGAGAACACCGGGGAGCTGTTTTTT.

V is TRBV5-4 and J is TRBJ2-5; 10 nucleotides line up with TRBD1. CDR1 and CDR2 (germline): SGHNT, YYREEE (reference sequence). The CDR3 length is 14 residues. The V gene end was trimmed by 4 bases and the J gene end by 5 bases; junction bases not matched to a gene: 5. CDR3 sequence: CASSAGTGEETQYF. Written as DNA, the CDR3 is TGTGCCAGCAGCGCCGGGACAGGGGAGGAGACCCAGTACTTC.

V and J are TRBV7-9 and TRBJ1-4; D is perhaps TRBD1 (5 bases). Germline V gene sequence: CDR1 SEHNR, CDR2 FQNEAQ (reference sequence). This CDR3 comprises 14 residues. Trimming removed 2 bases at V and 5 bases at J, with 9 bases between. The DNA of the CDR3 is TGTGCCAGCAGCTTAACTAGGGGAAATGAAAAACTGTTTTTT. It translates to CASSLTRGNEKLFF.

The chain carries TRBV11-3 and TRBJ2-5; D possibly matches TRBD1 or TRBD2 (7 bases each). The CDR3 extends over 16 amino acids. In germline, CDR1 is SGHNT, CDR2 YENEEA. Trimming shortened V by 1 base and J by 5 bases, and 17 bases separated the two germline ends. The CDR3 DNA reads as TGTGCCAGCAGCTTAGGGGAGGGGACAGCCGATGAGACCCAGTACTTC. Its translation: CASSLGEGTADETQYF. The full variable domain, completed using reference TRBV11-3 and TRBJ2-5, is EAGVVQSPRYKIIEKKQPVAFWCNPISGHNTLYWYLQNLGQGPELLIRYENEEAVDDSQLPKDRFSAERLKGVDSTLKIQPAELGDSAVYLCASSLGEGTADETQYFGPGTRLLVL.

This clone has just one count. The chain links TRBV9 to TRBJ1-5; no reliable D call. In germline, CDR1 is SGDLS, CDR2 YYNGEE. V lost 2 bases, J lost 4 bases, and 7 bases lay in between. The CDR3 extends over 13 amino acids. This CDR3 reads CASSVLGNQPQHF. The CDR3 nucleotides read TGTGCCAGCAGCGTTCTGGGAAATCAGCCCCAGCATTTT.

The chain uses TRBV10-3 and TRBJ2-3, with TRBD1 identical over 8 bases. The germline CDR1 and CDR2 sequences are ENHRY and SYGVKD. The CDR3 totals 13 residues. J was trimmed by 5 bases and V by 5 bases; bases with no gene match: 3. The CDR3 region has the DNA TGTGCCATCAGTCCGGACAGGGAAGATACGCAGTATTTT. This codes for CAISPDREDTQYF.

The chain couples TRBV5-6 to TRBJ1-6; TRBD1 agrees at 7 bases. Trimming at V came to 4 bases and at J to 8 bases, leaving 6 bases not matched to a gene. This CDR3 is built from 14 residues. Germline loops: CDR1 SGHDT, CDR2 YYEEEE. The CDR3 coding sequence is TGTGCCAGCAGCCTCCCAGGGGGGGATTCACCCCTCCACTTT. This sequence encodes CASSLPGGDSPLHF.

The gene calls are TRBV10-3 and TRBJ2-7; weak D call: TRBD2 (5 bases). V was shortened by 3 bases and J by 3 bases, with 9 bases between the two germline ends. This CDR3 spans 13 amino acids. Germline-derived CDR1 and CDR2 are ENHRY and SYGVKD. The CDR3 nucleotides read TGTGCCATCAGTGATCCTAGCCACTACGAGCAGTACTTC. This gives the protein CAISDPSHYEQYF.

The CDR3 spells CASSPGVSGNTIYF. CDR3 coding DNA: TGTGCCAGCAGCCCTGGCGTCTCTGGAAACACCATATATTTT. The chain recombines TRBV5-6 with TRBJ1-3; D uncertain. The CDR3 consists of 14 residues. Germline V CDR1 and CDR2: SGHDT, YYEEEE. The V gene lost 4 bases and the J gene lost 0 bases, with 8 bases spanning the gap.

The gene calls are TRBV28 and TRBJ1-6; TRBD1 agrees at 10 bases. V shed 3 bases, J shed 1 base, and the junction held 3 bases outside the gene matches. Germline CDR1 and CDR2: MDHEN and SYDVKM. The CDR3 is 17 residues long. CDR3 nucleotides: TGTGCCAGCAGTTTGGACAGGGGGATATCCTATAATTCACCCCTCCACTTT. It encodes CASSLDRGISYNSPLHF.

The J gene is TRBJ2-5, the V gene TRBV6-5; 12 nucleotides align to TRBD1. The V and J ends lost 4 bases and 5 bases, in that order; junction bases with no gene match: 8. Germline V gene data show CDR1 as MNHEY and CDR2 as SVGAGI. The length of the CDR3 is 16 residues. CDR3 nucleotides: TGTGCCAGCAGTTTCCGGGACAGGGGGCGAGGGGAGACCCAGTACTTC. This translates into CASSFRDRGRGETQYF.

V is TRBV29-1 and J is TRBJ2-6; TRBD1 agrees at 7 bases. Losses at the gene ends were 4 bases for V and 0 bases for J; bases not matched to a gene: 6. This CDR3 is 16 amino acids long. Germline values: CDR1 SQVTM, CDR2 ANQGSEA. CDR3 residues: CSVVAGGPSGANVLTF. DNA of the CDR3: TGCAGCGTTGTTGCAGGGGGACCCTCTGGGGCCAACGTCCTGACTTTC.

The chain employs TRBV13 and TRBJ2-1; D is unclear. The V and J ends lost 2 bases and 6 bases respectively, with 8 bases between them. CDR3 length: 13 residues. Germline CDR1 PRHDT, CDR2 FYEKMQ (reference sequence). DNA of the CDR3: TGTGCCAGCAGCTTACCCCGCGGCAATGAGCAGTTCTTC. Its translation is CASSLPRGNEQFF.

J is TRBJ1-1 and V is TRBV6-1; no firm D call. This CDR3 has 12 amino acids. Trimming cost V 2 bases and J 2 bases, with 3 bases left between them. The germline V gene encodes CDR1 MNHNS and CDR2 SASEGT. CDR3 residues: CASSEHNTEAFF. As DNA, the CDR3 is TGTGCCAGCAGTGAACACAACACTGAAGCTTTCTTT.

V is TRBV4-2 and J is TRBJ2-1, with D uncertain. The CDR3 has 12 amino acids. The germline V gene has CDR1 LGHNA and CDR2 YNFKEQ. With 1 base removed from V and 8 bases from J, the gap between germline ends came to 6 bases. The CDR3 region is CASSQADYEQFF. CDR3 in DNA: TGTGCCAGCAGCCAAGCTGACTATGAGCAGTTCTTC.

This sequence joins TRBV11-3 and TRBJ2-3; 7 nucleotides align to TRBD2. V dropped 5 bases and J dropped 2; count of bases not matched to a gene: 7. The CDR3 spans 15 residues. Germline assignment: CDR1 SGHNT and CDR2 YENEEA. The CDR3 reads CASSHGRGVTDTQYF. The CDR3 region has the DNA TGTGCCAGCAGCCATGGGAGGGGCGTCACAGATACGCAGTATTTT.

The V call is TRBV5-6, the J call TRBJ2-1, with D perhaps matching TRBD2 (6 bases). The CDR3 is made up of 13 amino acids. The germline V gene encodes CDR1 SGHDT and CDR2 YYEEEE. Trimming left V 1 base short and J 9 bases short, with 11 bases between. The CDR3 region is CASSLLGGAEQFF. CDR3 nucleotides: TGTGCCAGCAGCTTGCTAGGAGGGGCTGAGCAGTTCTTC.